This T cell receptor beta chain was identified in a study of beta chain features in type 1 diabetes. Study-wide findings and caveats: Sequencing of cDNA might inflate the share of cells that strongly express TCR. The study found fewer insertions and more deletions at VDJ junctions in type 1 diabetes patients. Type 1 diabetes patients had moderately but significantly shorter TCRB CDR3s in all four CD4+ subsets. PCR may have favored shorter templates equally in patients and controls.

CD45RO/CCR7/CD25/CD127/CD95/CD27 separated CD4+ naive, central memory, regulatory and stem cell-like memory cells by sorting. The investigators reverse transcribed all of the isolated RNA, so they sequenced expressed TCRB transcripts. Data came from immunoSEQ multiplex PCR; TCRdb stores just in-frame clones and leaves some out. The table shows some 360,000 clones, with around a tenth occurring only once. CDR3 length equals 14 residues. Per germline, CDR1 LNHDA and CDR2 SQIVND (reference sequence). Trimming removed 7 bases from V and 6 bases from J; junction bases left unmatched: 11. For this clone: Its matching antigen is unknown.

The specimen sequenced was central memory CD4+ T cells from blood. This receptor was obtained from a man aged 25 to 40 with type 1 diabetes. This chain joins TRBV19 and TRBJ1-1, with TRBD1 matching over 7 bases. The CDR3 reads CASNLGTDFAEAFF. The CDR3 region has the DNA TGTGCCAGTAACCTCGGGACAGATTTCGCTGAAGCTTTCTTT.